This entry is about one T cell receptor beta chain. Antigen specificity is unknown. A universal primer site came from template switching; cDNA carried unique molecular identifiers. MiXCR, run by TCRdb on the 5' RACE reads, gives a single entry per CDR3 protein. The top ten hold around 0.48% of the sample, which has fewer than 550,000 distinct CDR3 sequences, nearly 15% seen once. There were only healthy Caucasians among the donors. The data are from a study of identical twins. Regarding the study as a whole: An excess of low generation probability was shown by twin-shared out-of-frame alpha sequences.

The CDR3 has 12 amino acids. In germline, CDR1 is DFQATT, CDR2 SNEGSKA (reference sequence). The J segment lost 4 bases and the V segment lost 5 bases, leaving 4 bases of the junction unmatched. These data also formed part of another study, on yellow fever vaccine responses in identical twins.

This clonotype originated in a woman younger than 35 in good health. The chain combines TRBV20-1 with TRBJ1-1; 7 positions agree with TRBD1. Sequencing used CD4+ T cells sorted from blood. CDR3 region: CSAQGGVTEAFF. CDR3 nucleotides: TGCAGTGCTCAGGGGGGGGTCACTGAAGCTTTCTTT.